This T cell receptor beta chain was captured by sequencing in a study of shared clonotypes between healthy human individuals. Study-level background: Donors were a couple of women and a few men aged 18 to 49. Study-wide points: All-four-donor shared clonotypes had higher generation probabilities than non-shared clonotypes did.

As for this clone: As yet, its antigen is unknown.

Data came from immunoSEQ multiplex PCR; TCRdb stores just in-frame clones and leaves some out. In the table there are a few million clones, over 90% of which are singletons. A split of CD4+ cells into CD45RA+ naive and CD45RA-negative memory subsets was performed. The sequenced material came from naive CD4+ T cells from PBMCs. Subset here: CD45RA+ positively selected. This receptor was obtained from a man aged 18 to 35 in good health. Some clones in this sample may be carry-over from other donors' samples.

The CDR3 reads CASSEGPGSEAFF. The CDR3 DNA reads TGTGCCAGCAGTGAAGGTCCAGGGTCTGAAGCTTTCTTT. The chain carries TRBV6-4 and TRBJ1-1; D is perhaps TRBD1 (5 bases). Deletions cut 3 bases from V and 6 bases from J, with 11 bases between. The CDR3 is 13 residues long. Germline CDR1 reads MRHNA; CDR2 reads SNTAGT.